Listed here are 32 T cell receptor beta chains from one sample, sequenced in a study of T cells after yellow fever vaccination. TCRdb fed the 5' RACE reads into MiXCR, producing one record per CDR3 protein. Of about 63,000 distinct CDR3 sequences in the sample, approximately 7% were seen once. The source was CD8+ T cells sorted from PBMCs, collected 15 days after the yellow fever booster vaccination. The source of these receptors is a man aged 25-45 years who received the YFV17D yellow fever vaccine.

There are many counts of this clonotype. Relative to the germline gene, one junction end is altered; a read error may explain this. The gene calls are TRBV29-1 and TRBJ2-1, with D possibly being TRBD1 or TRBD2 (5 bases each). Germline loops: CDR1 SQVTM, CDR2 ANQGSEA. There are 9 residues in the CDR3. In DNA form, the CDR3 reads TGCAGCGTCCGGGACGGGTCAGACTTC. Its protein is CSVRDGSDF.

Worth noting for this clonotype: A single base separates this from a much larger clone, so it may be a read error. The V call is TRBV27, the J call TRBJ2-1; unclear D gene. Trimming left V 3 bases short and J 3 bases short, with 6 bases between. This CDR3 comprises 13 residues. Germline values: CDR1 MNHEY, CDR2 SMNVEV (reference sequence). Here the CDR3 DNA reads TGTGCCAGCAGTTTCAGCAACTACAATGAGCAGTTCTTC. Translation: CASSFSNYNEQFF.

This clonotype has ten or more counts. The rearrangement links TRBV7-8 to TRBJ2-7; 8 bases are a match to TRBD2. The CDR3 has 17 residues. Germline values: CDR1 SGHVS, CDR2 FQNEAQ. V lost 5 bases to trimming and J lost 4 bases; unmatched junction nucleotides: 16. In DNA, the CDR3 is TGTGCCAGCAGCCCACCCGCCGAGCGGGAGTTGAAATACGAGCAGTACTTC. As protein: CASSPPAERELKYEQYF.

This clonotype has a count of ten or more. The chain combines TRBV7-6 with TRBJ2-5, with 13 bases aligning to TRBD2. The CDR3 contains 16 residues. Germline V gives CDR1 SGHVS, CDR2 FNYEAQ. The junction had 6 bases not matched to a gene; V was cut back by 4 bases and J by 4 bases. DNA of the CDR3: TGTGCCAGCAGCTCAGGACTAGCGGGAGTTGGAGAGACCCAGTACTTC. Its translation is CASSSGLAGVGETQYF.

This clonotype was detected ten times or more. The V call is TRBV9, the J call TRBJ2-3; D ambiguous. From germline, CDR1 is SGDLS and CDR2 YYNGEE. The CDR3 extends over 13 amino acids. Deletions cut 0 bases from V and 6 bases from J, with 8 bases between. The CDR3 DNA reads as TGTGCCAGCAGCGTAGCTAAGGCGGATACGCAGTATTTT. Its translation is CASSVAKADTQYF.

The table lists this clonotype with a few counts. V gene TRBV5-4 combines with J gene TRBJ2-1; 12 bases map to TRBD2. The CDR3 totals 18 residues. CDR1 and CDR2 from the germline V gene are SGHNT and YYREEE (reference sequence). Trimming at V came to 4 bases and at J to 1 base, leaving 9 bases not matched to a gene. The CDR3 loop reads CASSTTSGSKGSYNEQFF. The CDR3, as DNA: TGTGCCAGCAGCACGACTAGCGGGAGTAAGGGGTCCTACAATGAGCAGTTCTTC.

This clonotype has ten or more counts. The chain carries TRBV13 and TRBJ2-1; TRBD2 might be the D (6 bases). V lost 2 bases to trimming and J lost 10 bases, with 15 bases between them. Germline V gives CDR1 PRHDT, CDR2 FYEKMQ (reference sequence). CDR3 size: 14 residues. CDR3 sequence (DNA): TGTGCCAGCAGCTTAATCGGACGTCGGGGGGAGCAGTTCTTC. This gives the protein CASSLIGRRGEQFF.

Many counts were recorded for this clonotype. J is TRBJ2-7 and V is TRBV9, with no clear D. The germline gives CDR1 SGDLS, CDR2 YYNGEE. The V end was cut by 2 bases, the J end by 6 bases, with 15 bases between. The CDR3 spans 14 residues. The CDR3 nucleotides are TGTGCCAGCAGCGTCGACGGCCTCCGCCGCGAGCAGTACTTC. This translates into CASSVDGLRREQYF.

This clonotype was seen ten or more times. This chain uses TRBV12-3 or TRBV12-4 with TRBJ1-3; D gene unclear. CDR3 length: 10 residues. Trimming took 8 bases from V and 4 from J, leaving 3 bases between them. The chain's CDR3 is CASHGNTIYF. The DNA for the CDR3 is TGTGCCAGCCACGGAAACACCATATATTTT.

J is TRBJ2-5 and V is TRBV19, with 11 bases that match TRBD1. V gave up 6 bases and J gave up 1 base; unmatched junction bases: 7. This CDR3 is built from 16 residues. The germline V gene has CDR1 LNHDA and CDR2 SQIVND (reference sequence). The CDR3 region has the DNA TGTGCCAGTAGCGACCCCGGGACAGGGGGCCAAGAGACCCAGTACTTC. Protein: CASSDPGTGGQETQYF.

This clonotype was seen repeatedly, ten times or more. The chain links TRBV2 to TRBJ1-1; D is unclear. This CDR3 comprises 13 residues. Germline lookup yields CDR1 SNHLY and CDR2 FYNNEI. V lost 1 base, J lost 4 bases, and 7 bases lay in between. The CDR3, as DNA: TGTGCCAGCAGTGAAGGTCCGGGCACTGAAGCTTTCTTT. Amino acids: CASSEGPGTEAFF.

The rearrangement links TRBV20-1 to TRBJ2-7, with 7 bases identical to TRBD2. V lost 3 bases to trimming and J lost 4 bases; unmatched junction nucleotides: 9. Germline CDR1 is DFQATT and CDR2 is SNEGSKA (reference sequence). This CDR3 is built from 14 residues. The CDR3 is CSARGSGGSYEQYF. In nucleotides, the CDR3 is TGCAGTGCTAGGGGTTCGGGCGGGAGTTACGAGCAGTACTTC.

This clonotype was seen many times. The V call is TRBV7-6, the J call TRBJ2-1; a weak D match, TRBD2 (6 bases). The CDR3 consists of 13 residues. Trimming pared 1 base from V and 6 bases from J, leaving 7 bases between. CDR1 is SGHVS, CDR2 FNYEAQ, per germline. The CDR3 sequence is CASSLGGGNEQFF. CDR3 DNA: TGTGCCAGCAGCTTAGGGGGAGGCAATGAGCAGTTCTTC.

The table lists this clonotype with many counts. The chain combines TRBV6-2 or TRBV6-3 with TRBJ2-7, with D tentatively TRBD1 (6 bases). V lost 5 bases to trimming and J lost 3 bases, with 8 bases between them. Germline V CDR1 and CDR2: MNHEY, SVGEGT. This CDR3 has 12 amino acids. CDR3 amino acids: CASSGTLYEQYF. The CDR3 DNA follows: TGTGCCAGCAGTGGGACACTCTACGAGCAGTACTTC.

This clonotype was seen repeatedly, ten times or more. V and J are TRBV18 and TRBJ2-5, with D possibly matching TRBD1 (6 bases). With 3 bases removed from V and 1 base from J, the gap between germline ends came to 15 bases. CDR1 and CDR2 (germline): KGHSH, LQKENI. The CDR3 contains 16 residues. Here the CDR3 reads CASSPLQDSSQETQYF. The DNA of the CDR3 is TGTGCCAGCTCACCTTTACAGGACAGCTCCCAAGAGACCCAGTACTTC. The variable domain in full, completed from reference TRBV18 and TRBJ2-5, reads NAGVMQNPRHLVRRRGQEARLRCSPMKGHSHVYWYRQLPEEGLKFMVYLQKENIIDESGMPKERFSAEFPKEGPSILRIQQVVRGDSAAYFCASSPLQDSSQETQYFGPGTRLLVL.

This clonotype showed up just a few times. This rearrangement joins TRBV10-3 to TRBJ1-1, with D perhaps matching TRBD1 (6 bases). The germline CDR1 and CDR2 sequences are ENHRY and SYGVKD. Trimming left V 11 bases short and J 0 bases short, with 13 bases between. This CDR3 is 13 amino acids long. CDR3 loop: CAGQTGVNTEAFF. The DNA of the CDR3 is TGTGCCGGTCAGACAGGAGTGAACACTGAAGCTTTCTTT.

This clonotype was observed at least ten times. The chain links TRBV5-1 to TRBJ2-7, with D uncertain. V lost 0 bases and J 3 bases, leaving 19 bases between the germline ends. In germline, CDR1 is SGHRS, CDR2 YFSETQ. The CDR3 loop spans 17 amino acids. DNA for the CDR3: TGCGCCAGCAGCTTGGCCAATGGTGGCAGAATCGTCTACGAGCAGTACTTC. This codes for CASSLANGGRIVYEQYF.

The table lists this clonotype with many counts. J is TRBJ2-5 and V is TRBV27, with 8 bases aligning to TRBD2. Trimming took 5 bases from V and 9 from J; bases not matched to a gene: 11. This CDR3 spans 14 amino acids. The germline CDR1 and CDR2 sequences are MNHEY and SMNVEV (reference sequence). The CDR3 loop reads CASSVAGPPAAQYF. CDR3 DNA: TGTGCCAGCAGTGTAGCGGGACCACCGGCGGCCCAGTACTTC.

The chain has TRBV30 and TRBJ1-2; D is ambiguous. This CDR3 has 12 amino acids. From germline, CDR1 is GTSNPN and CDR2 SVGIG (reference sequence). Trimming took 2 bases from V and 2 from J, leaving 6 bases between them. The CDR3 nucleotides read TGTGCCTGGAGTCAAGGGAACTATGGCTACACCTTC. It translates to CAWSQGNYGYTF.

CDR3 loop: CSASPLAGNWRTDTQYF. Written as DNA, the CDR3 is TGCAGTGCCTCCCCCCTAGCGGGAAATTGGAGAACAGATACGCAGTATTTT. The chain employs TRBV20-1 and TRBJ2-3; 9 bases are shared with TRBD2. Germline CDR1 DFQATT, CDR2 SNEGSKA (reference sequence). Trimming took 6 bases from V and 3 from J; bases not matched to a gene: 16. The length of the CDR3 is 17 residues.

The V gene is TRBV4-2, the J gene TRBJ2-3; D is uncertain. The CDR3 covers 14 residues. Trimming took off 0 bases at V and 3 bases at J, with 7 bases between the two ends. From germline, CDR1 is LGHNA and CDR2 YNFKEQ. The CDR3 spells CASSQEGLTDTQYF. The CDR3, as DNA: TGTGCCAGCAGCCAAGAGGGTTTAACAGATACGCAGTATTTT.

At least ten counts were recorded for this clonotype. This sequence joins TRBV6-5 and TRBJ2-1, with 11 positions matching TRBD2. The germline V gene has CDR1 MNHEY and CDR2 SVGAGI. J lost 8 bases, V lost 10 bases, and 7 bases had no gene match. The CDR3 has 13 residues. CDR3 sequence: CATRVSGRDEQFF. CDR3 DNA: TGTGCCACCCGGGTTAGCGGGAGGGATGAGCAGTTCTTC.

This clonotype came up many times. This chain links TRBV12-3 or TRBV12-4 with TRBJ2-1; weak D call: TRBD2 (6 bases). This CDR3 spans 16 amino acids. Between the trimmed V and J ends, which lost 5 bases and 5 bases, there was a span of 19 bases. The CDR3 is CASSPPGGGKDNEQFF. In DNA form, the CDR3 reads TGTGCCAGCAGTCCCCCCGGTGGCGGGAAAGACAATGAGCAGTTCTTC.

As regards this clonotype: A much larger clone lies a single base off, so this may be a read error. V usage is TRBV7-9 and J usage is TRBJ2-7; D unclear. Germline CDR1 reads SEHNR; CDR2 reads FQNEAQ (reference sequence). This CDR3 region has 11 residues. The DNA for the CDR3 is TGTGCCATCAGCTTAATCGACGAGCAGTACTTC. Translated: CAISLIDEQYF.

In this sample, this clonotype turned up many times. The chain uses TRBV7-8 and TRBJ2-1; 8 bases fit TRBD2. The CDR3 is made up of 15 amino acids. Per the germline V gene, CDR1 is SGHVS and CDR2 is FQNEAQ. V gave up 3 bases and J gave up 3 bases; unmatched junction bases: 4. The CDR3 DNA sequence: TGTGCCAGCAGCTTTAGCGGGGATGTCTACAATGAGCAGTTCTTC. Protein: CASSFSGDVYNEQFF.

This clonotype was seen repeatedly, ten times or more. The chain links TRBV5-1 to TRBJ2-1; 7 bases align to TRBD1. CDR3 length: 11 amino acids. J was trimmed by 9 bases and V by 8 bases; bases with no gene match: 5. CDR1 and CDR2 (germline): SGHRS, YFSETQ. This CDR3 reads CASARDSEQFF. The CDR3 bases are TGCGCCAGTGCCCGGGACAGTGAGCAGTTCTTC. Full variable domain (rest looked up from reference TRBV5-1 and TRBJ2-1): KAGVTQTPRYLIKTRGQQVTLSCSPISGHRSVSWYQQTPGQGLQFLFEYFSETQRNKGNFPGRFSGRQFSNSRSEMNVSTLELGDSALYLCASARDSEQFFGPGTRLTVL.

This clonotype was seen ten or more times. This rearrangement joins TRBV12-3 or TRBV12-4 to TRBJ2-1, with 11 nucleotides matching TRBD2. The CDR3 has 15 residues. V lost 6 bases, J lost 8 bases, and 9 bases stayed unmatched. The CDR3 here is CASRGIAGGRDEQFF. The CDR3, as DNA: TGTGCCAGCAGGGGGATAGCGGGAGGGAGGGATGAGCAGTTCTTC.

This clonotype came up many times. The J gene is TRBJ2-1, the V gene TRBV7-9; no clear D. The CDR3 spans 12 residues. The germline CDR1 and CDR2 sequences are SEHNR and FQNEAQ (reference sequence). The germline V and J ends were trimmed by 4 bases and 5 bases, with 6 bases remaining between them. The CDR3 is CASSSGHNEQFF. In DNA form, the CDR3 reads TGTGCCAGCAGCTCCGGCCACAATGAGCAGTTCTTC.

This clonotype was found many times. Written as DNA, the CDR3 is TGTGCCAGCAGCCAAGACAGCGGAGGGACTACGGGGGAGCAGTTCTTC. It yields the protein CASSQDSGGTTGEQFF. This chain joins TRBV14 and TRBJ2-1, with 7 bases matching TRBD2. V lost 0 bases, J lost 10 bases, and 12 bases stayed unmatched. The germline V gene has CDR1 SGHDN and CDR2 FVKESK. This CDR3 has 16 residues.

A remark on this clonotype: A much larger clone differs from this one at a single base, so this may be a read error. The chain joins TRBV27 to TRBJ2-5; 10 bases agree with TRBD2. The germline gives CDR1 MNHEY, CDR2 SMNVEV (reference sequence). V trimming: 2 bases; J trimming: 14 bases; junction bases outside the gene matches: 14. This CDR3 has 15 residues. CDR3 sequence: CASSLVPSSGSIHYF. The CDR3 nucleotides are TGTGCCAGCAGTTTAGTTCCGTCTAGCGGGAGTATCCACTACTTC.

This clonotype was seen only a few times. The V gene is TRBV29-1, the J gene TRBJ2-5; 10 bases are shared with TRBD2. V trimming: 6 bases; J trimming: 5 bases; junction bases outside the gene matches: 12. The CDR3 extends over 15 amino acids. Germline CDR1 SQVTM, CDR2 ANQGSEA. The CDR3 nucleotides read TGCAGCGTAGTACTAGCGGGAATAACCGGTGAGACCCAGTACTTC. Its translation is CSVVLAGITGETQYF.

This chain connects TRBV19 to TRBJ2-7, with D possibly matching TRBD2 (5 bases). V was pared by 5 bases and J by 6 bases, with 17 bases between. The CDR3 runs 14 residues. CDR1 and CDR2 (germline): LNHDA, SQIVND (reference sequence). CDR3 bases: TGTGCCAGTAGTTCAACGAACAGCGGAGGCGAGCAGTACTTC. It codes for CASSSTNSGGEQYF. Drawing the rest from reference TRBV19 and TRBJ2-7, the complete variable domain is DGGITQSPKYLFRKEGQNVTLSCEQNLNHDAMYWYRQDPGQGLRLIYYSQIVNDFQKGDIAEGYSVSREKKESFPLTVTSAQKNPTAFYLCASSSTNSGGEQYFGPGTRLTVT.